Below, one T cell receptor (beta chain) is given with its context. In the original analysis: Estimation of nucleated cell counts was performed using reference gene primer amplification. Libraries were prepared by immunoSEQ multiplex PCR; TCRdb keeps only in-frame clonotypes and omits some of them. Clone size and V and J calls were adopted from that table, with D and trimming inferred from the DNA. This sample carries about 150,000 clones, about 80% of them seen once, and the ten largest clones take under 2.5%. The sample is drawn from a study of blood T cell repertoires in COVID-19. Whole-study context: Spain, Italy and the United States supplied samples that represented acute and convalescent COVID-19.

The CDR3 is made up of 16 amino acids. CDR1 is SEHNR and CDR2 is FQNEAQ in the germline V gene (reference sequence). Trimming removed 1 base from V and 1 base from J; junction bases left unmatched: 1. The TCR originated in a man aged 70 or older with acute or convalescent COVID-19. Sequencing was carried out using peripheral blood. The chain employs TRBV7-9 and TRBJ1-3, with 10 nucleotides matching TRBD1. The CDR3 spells CASSLGTGGSGNTIYF. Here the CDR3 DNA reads TGTGCCAGCAGCTTAGGGACAGGGGGATCTGGAAACACCATATATTTT. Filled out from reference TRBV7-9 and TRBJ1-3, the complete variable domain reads DTGVSQNPRHKITKRGQNVTFRCDPISEHNRLYWYRQTLGQGPEFLTYFQNEAQLEKSRLLSDRFSAERPKGSFSTLEIQRTEQGDSAMYLCASSLGTGGSGNTIYFGEGSWLTVV.